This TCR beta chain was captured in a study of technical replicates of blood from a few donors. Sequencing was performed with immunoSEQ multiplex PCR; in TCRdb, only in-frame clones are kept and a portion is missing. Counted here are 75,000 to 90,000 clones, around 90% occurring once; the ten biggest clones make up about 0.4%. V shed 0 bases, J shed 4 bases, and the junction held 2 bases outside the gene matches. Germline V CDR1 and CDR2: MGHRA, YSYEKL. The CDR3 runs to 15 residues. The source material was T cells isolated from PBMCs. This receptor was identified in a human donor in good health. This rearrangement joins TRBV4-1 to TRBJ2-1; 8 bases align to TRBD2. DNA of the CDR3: TGCGCCAGCAGCCAAGAGCCTAGCGGGTACAATGAGCAGTTCTTC. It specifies CASSQEPSGYNEQFF.